A selection of T cell receptor beta chains follows, all from one sample in a study of CD8 T cells in Susac syndrome. TCRdb re-derived calls from the immunoSEQ multiplex PCR reads in MiXCR, one entry per CDR3 protein. This sample has around 45,000 distinct CDR3 sequences, with 90% to 95% found just once. Sequencing input: CD8+ T cells from PBMCs. These receptors all come from a human donor in good health. CDR3s include the opening cysteine and the closing phenylalanine or tryptophan. The D gene is left open where the match is weak. Size is stated for part of the rows, as once, few or many counts, or as a class when the clone is expanded.

-,TRBJ2-1,-,TRBV6-1,TGTGCCAGCCGCGGGGTACAGGCCCCTAAAACAGGAAAGGGTCGCAATGAGCAGTTCTTC,CASRGVQAPKTGKGRNEQFF
-,TRBJ2-4,TRBD1,TRBV30,TGTGCCTGGAGGGGGGGGACAGGGTTTACCAAAAACATTCAGTACTTC,CAWRGGTGFTKNIQYF
-,TRBJ2-7,TRBD1,TRBV5-6,TGTGCCAGCAGCTCCGGGACAGCCACTATCGGCGAGCAGTACTTC,CASSSGTATIGEQYF
-,TRBJ2-3,-,TRBV2,TGTGCCAGCCTACCTGGGACCACAGATACGCAGTATTTT,CASLPGTTDTQYF
-,TRBJ2-1,-,TRBV29-1,TGCAGCGTTGATACCGGGCCAAGCGCCTACAATGAGCAGTTCTTC,CSVDTGPSAYNEQFF
-,TRBJ2-7,-,TRBV7-8,TGTGCCAGCAGCTTAGTCTCAGGGAACTACGAGCAGTACTTC,CASSLVSGNYEQYF
-,TRBJ2-7,-,TRBV5-6,TGTGCCAGCAGCTTGGAGGGGCTCTCCTACGAGCAGTACTTC,CASSLEGLSYEQYF
-,TRBJ1-1,-,TRBV6-5,TGTGCCAGCAGTTACCAAGGGTTCGCTGAAGCTTTCTTT,CASSYQGFAEAFF
-,TRBJ2-7,-,TRBV21-1,TGTGCCAGCCCGCGGCGGGGTGAGCAGTACTTC,CASPRRGEQYF
few,TRBJ2-7,TRBD2,TRBV3-1,TGTGCCAGCAGCCAAGATCCAGCGGGAGGGTACGAGCAGTACTTC,CASSQDPAGGYEQYF
-,TRBJ2-5,-,TRBV5-6,TGTGCCAGCAGCTTGGCCGGGCAGGGAGGAGAGACCCAGTACTTC,CASSLAGQGGETQYF
once,TRBJ2-7,-,TRBV24-1,TGTGCCACCAGTGAAAAGGGAAGGAACGAGCAGTACTTC,CATSEKGRNEQYF
-,TRBJ2-7,-,TRBV7-9,TGTGCCAGCAGCGCGGTCTACGAGCAGTACTTC,CASSAVYEQYF
-,TRBJ2-2,-,TRBV6-5,TGTGCCAGCAGTTACCAGGGGGGCACCGGGGAGCTGTTTTTT,CASSYQGGTGELFF
-,TRBJ2-1,-,TRBV15,TGTGCCACCAGCAGAGTCCCCGGGACCGAAACTTACAATGAGCAGTTCTTC,CATSRVPGTETYNEQFF
-,TRBJ2-1,-,TRBV3-1,TGTGCCAGCAGCCAAAACCCGATGGGGGGGGCCTATGAGCAGTTCTTC,CASSQNPMGGAYEQFF
-,TRBJ2-5,-,TRBV27,TGTGCCAGCAGGAGCGGTCAAGAGACCCAGTACTTC,CASRSGQETQYF
-,TRBJ2-2,-,TRBV7-9,TGTGCCAGCAGCTTAGCACAGACCACCGGGGAGCTGTTTTTT,CASSLAQTTGELFF
-,TRBJ1-3,TRBD1,TRBV7-9,TGTGCCAGCAGCTCTCCGGACAGGGAAGGAAACACCATATATTTT,CASSSPDREGNTIYF
-,TRBJ1-1,TRBD1,TRBV2,TGTGCCAGCAGTGAAAACTGGGGACAGGGTGAAGCTTTCTTT,CASSENWGQGEAFF
-,TRBJ1-1,-,TRBV2,TGTGCCGTTCCGGGGCGCAGTACTGAAGCTTTCTTT,CAVPGRSTEAFF
once,TRBJ1-1,-,TRBV10-3,TGTGCCATCAGCCCAGAGTTGAACACTGAAGCTTTCTTT,CAISPELNTEAFF
few,TRBJ2-7,TRBD1,TRBV29-1,TGCAGCGCGGGGACAGGCTCCTACGAGCAGTACTTC,CSAGTGSYEQYF
-,TRBJ2-1,-,TRBV12-3/TRBV12-4,TGTGCCAGCAGACTGGCGGAGCGGAACTACAATGAGCAGTTCTTC,CASRLAERNYNEQFF
-,TRBJ2-2,TRBD1,TRBV5-1,TGCGCCAGCAGCGAGGGACAGGGTAACACCGGGGAGCTGTTTTTT,CASSEGQGNTGELFF
-,TRBJ2-7,-,TRBV20-1,TGCAGTGCTAGTGGGCTGGCCTACGAGCAGTACTTC,CSASGLAYEQYF
-,TRBJ2-3,TRBD2,TRBV3-1,TGTGCCAGCAGCCAAGATACTAGCGGGAGAGATACGCAGTATTTT,CASSQDTSGRDTQYF
-,TRBJ2-2,TRBD2,TRBV29-1,TGCAGCGTTATCGCGGGAGCCCACACCGGGGAGCTGTTTTTT,CSVIAGAHTGELFF
-,TRBJ2-3,-,TRBV7-2,TGTGCCAGCAGCCAAACGGGCCCCAGCACAGATACGCAGTATTTT,CASSQTGPSTDTQYF
-,TRBJ1-2,TRBD1,TRBV6-6,TGTGCCAGCAGCCTTGACAGGGGAACAAGAGGCTACACCTTC,CASSLDRGTRGYTF